This T cell receptor beta chain originates from a study of OX40 agonist ivuxolimab in advanced cancers. Overall study findings and caveats: Antigens targeted by the expanded peripheral T cells were not determined. In the 0.1 to 3.0 mg/kg range, CD4+ and CD8+ blood T cells had expanded clonally by week 6.

The J segment lost 2 bases and the V segment lost 2 bases, leaving 7 bases of the junction unmatched. Germline CDR1 MGHRA, CDR2 YSYEKL. The CDR3 length is 16 residues. Profiling relied on immunoSEQ multiplex PCR, and the TCRdb table lists in-frame clones only, not all of them. The sample includes tens of thousands of clones, less than 85% seen only once; the top ten take 6.5% to 8%. Comments on this clone: Its antigen is undetermined.

The sequenced sample was CD4+ or CD8+ T cells sorted from blood, obtained in a trial of the OX40 agonist ivuxolimab. The receptor's source is an adult with an advanced solid tumor such as melanoma, head and neck, liver or kidney cancer. V gene TRBV4-1 combines with J gene TRBJ2-5; 8 positions agree with TRBD1. The CDR3 DNA sequence: TGCGCCAGCAGCCAACAGGGGGCGGGCGGACAAGAGACCCAGTACTTC. Protein sequence: CASSQQGAGGQETQYF.